This T cell receptor (beta chain) was sequenced for a study of T-cell reconstitution after alpha-beta-depleted transplantation in children. Study-level points and caveats: After transplant, high TCRbeta diversity at day 60 in some patients arose from surviving recipient T cells and thymic progenitors. A year had passed since transplant, and T-cell counts and diversity by then came mostly from newly produced T cells. About two months after transplant, alpha-beta T cells reportedly came from several hundred expanded graft clones.

From germline, CDR1 is SEHNR and CDR2 FQNEAQ (reference sequence). Trimming cost V 4 bases and J 4 bases; bases outside gene matches: 5. This CDR3 spans 14 amino acids. This clonotype was counted a few times. What it binds is unknown. Unique molecular identifiers were used in preparing the TCRbeta library. One entry per CDR3 protein, called by TCRdb with MiXCR from the PCR reads. The sample holds roughly 420,000 distinct CDR3 sequences, around 15% seen once. Sample: PBMCs, mostly from graft donor cells, taken 360 days after TCRalphabeta/CD19-depleted stem cell transplant. This TCR was sampled from a boy in the first two years of life who had a stem cell transplant for Wiskott-Aldrich syndrome, so the T cells may come from the graft donor. The chain links TRBV7-9 to TRBJ2-3; 7 bases fit TRBD1. CDR3 nucleotides: TGTGCCAGCAGCTCGGGACAGCCGGCAGATACGCAGTATTTT. Protein: CASSSGQPADTQYF.